This TCR beta chain comes out of a study of T cells in localized non-small cell lung cancer. Profiling relied on immunoSEQ multiplex PCR, and the TCRdb table lists in-frame clones only, not all of them. The data show around 1,800 clones, with roughly 35% seen just once and about 12% held by the top ten. Overall study results and limits: The study linked higher blood T cell density to longer overall survival. Adjacent lung exhibited a median of approximately 59 among the 100 most abundant tumor clones. Because only a single region of the tumor was sequenced, heterogeneity remains possible. There was higher T cell clonality in uninvolved adjacent lung than in tumor, and it was highest there.

The germline gives CDR1 MNHGY, CDR2 SAAAGT. This CDR3 is 14 amino acids long. With 6 bases clipped from V and 7 bases from J, the junction kept 7 bases outside the gene matches. In regard to this clone: Antigen: not known.

The chain carries TRBV6-8 and TRBJ1-5; 9 bases fit TRBD1. This specimen was lung tumor tissue, taken before any cancer treatment. This TCR was recovered from a male donor aged 60 or older with stage III squamous cell lung carcinoma. The CDR3 DNA follows: TGTGCCAGCAGAAGGGACAGGGCATTACAGCCCCAGCATTTT. It encodes CASRRDRALQPQHF.